Shown below are 20 T cell receptor beta chains from a single sample sequenced in a study of beta chain features in type 1 diabetes. Study results and caveats: Type 1 diabetes patients showed a moderate but significant shortening of TCRB CDR3s in all four CD4+ subsets.

No antigen has been identified for these receptors. The sequenced template was cDNA made from the entire isolated RNA. Sequencing was performed with immunoSEQ multiplex PCR; in TCRdb, only in-frame clones are kept and a portion is missing. The sample holds around 180,000 clones; roughly 8% are singletons and the top ten take 0.94%. The sample taken for sequencing was central memory CD4+ T cells from blood. The receptors were sampled from a woman aged 35 to 49 with type 1 diabetes.

This clone was observed many times. This chain uses TRBV18 with TRBJ1-1, with D possibly being TRBD1 (6 bases). This CDR3 comprises 16 residues. The V end lost 2 bases, the J end lost 1 base, and 14 bases lay between the germline ends. CDR1 is KGHSH and CDR2 is LQKENI in the germline V gene. Here the CDR3 DNA reads TGTGCCAGCTCACCAGGCTTTGGGACAAGGAACACTGAAGCTTTCTTT. Amino acids: CASSPGFGTRNTEAFF.

The V gene is TRBV5-1, the J gene TRBJ1-2, with TRBD1 identical over 9 bases. Trimming took 5 bases from V and 7 from J; bases not matched to a gene: 9. This CDR3 has 14 amino acids. The germline V gene encodes CDR1 SGHRS and CDR2 YFSETQ. The CDR3 sequence: CASSFTGTGLGYTF. The CDR3 bases are TGCGCCAGCAGTTTCACCGGGACAGGGCTTGGCTACACCTTC.

This clone was detected only a few times. J is TRBJ2-7 and V is TRBV15; the match to TRBD1 covers 11 bases. This CDR3 comprises 16 residues. Germline CDR1 LNHNV, CDR2 YYDKDF (reference sequence). V gave up 1 base and J gave up 5 bases; unmatched junction bases: 7. As DNA, the CDR3 is TGTGCCACCAGCAGAGGATTGGACAGGGGGCTCAACGAGCAGTACTTC. This encodes CATSRGLDRGLNEQYF.

V gene TRBV18 combines with J gene TRBJ1-1; 7 bases agree with TRBD1. The V and J ends lost 2 bases and 5 bases, in that order; junction bases with no gene match: 11. CDR3 length: 16 amino acids. Germline V CDR1 and CDR2: KGHSH, LQKENI. The CDR3 bases are TGTGCCAGCTCACCATCGACAGGGACAAGGAGTACTGAAGCTTTCTTT. As protein: CASSPSTGTRSTEAFF.

This clone has more than one count but fewer than ten. The chain links TRBV19 to TRBJ2-7; TRBD1 aligns across 7 bases. J lost 3 bases, V lost 10 bases, and 6 bases had no gene match. The length of the CDR3 is 12 residues. Looked up from germline, CDR1 is LNHDA and CDR2 is SQIVND (reference sequence). CDR3 amino acids: CATRDSGYEQYF. CDR3 nucleotide sequence: TGTGCCACCCGGGACAGCGGCTACGAGCAGTACTTC.

The V gene is TRBV27, the J gene TRBJ1-1; D possibly corresponds to TRBD1 (5 bases). CDR3 length equals 15 residues. Looked up from germline, CDR1 is MNHEY and CDR2 is SMNVEV (reference sequence). Trimming took 6 bases from V and 0 from J, leaving 14 bases between them. CDR3 coding DNA: TGTGCCAGCAGGGAGATAGACAGTGTGAACACTGAAGCTTTCTTT. It translates to CASREIDSVNTEAFF.

The J gene is TRBJ2-4, the V gene TRBV27; D is ambiguous. Trimming cost V 2 bases and J 9 bases, with 14 bases left between them. CDR1 is MNHEY, CDR2 SMNVEV, per germline (reference sequence). The CDR3 loop spans 14 amino acids. As DNA, the CDR3 is TGTGCCAGCAGTTTAGGGTGGAGCCCCGCCATTCAGTACTTC. It codes for CASSLGWSPAIQYF.

The chain links TRBV9 to TRBJ2-7, with 8 bases lining up with TRBD1. The CDR3 spans 16 residues. The junction had 9 bases not matched to a gene; V was cut back by 0 bases and J by 4 bases. Germline V gives CDR1 SGDLS, CDR2 YYNGEE. As DNA, the CDR3 is TGTGCCAGCAGCGTAGGAGGGGCAGGGGGCATTTACGAGCAGTACTTC. Encoded protein: CASSVGGAGGIYEQYF.

This clone showed up just a few times. The J gene is TRBJ1-1, the V gene TRBV4-3; possibly TRBD1 for D (5 bases). From germline, CDR1 is LGHNA and CDR2 YSLEER. CDR3 length: 13 residues. V shed 3 bases and J shed 4 bases, with 9 bases lying between them. CDR3 DNA sequence: TGCGCCAGCAGCCAGGGGGGTTCCACTGAAGCTTTCTTT. It codes for CASSQGGSTEAFF.

In this sample, this clone turned up a few times. The V gene is TRBV28, the J gene TRBJ2-2; the D gene is possibly TRBD1 (5 bases). Germline lookup yields CDR1 MDHEN and CDR2 SYDVKM. This CDR3 is built from 13 residues. V was trimmed by 6 bases and J by 6 bases, leaving 11 bases between them. CDR3 region: CASRPGLAGELFF. The CDR3 DNA reads as TGTGCCAGCAGGCCAGGGTTGGCCGGGGAGCTGTTTTTT.

The V gene is TRBV9, the J gene TRBJ2-7; 8 bases are a match to TRBD1. The CDR3 is 14 residues long. The trim removed 6 bases at V and 2 bases at J, leaving 7 bases unmatched. CDR1 is SGDLS and CDR2 is YYNGEE in the germline V gene. This CDR3 is CASTPGQVPYEQYF. The CDR3 nucleotides read TGTGCCAGCACCCCGGGACAGGTCCCCTACGAGCAGTACTTC.

The genes are TRBV5-1 and TRBJ1-4, with D possibly being TRBD1 (6 bases). This CDR3 region has 15 residues. V gave up 4 bases and J gave up 2 bases, with 12 bases separating them. Germline CDR1 is SGHRS and CDR2 is YFSETQ. The CDR3 coding sequence is TGCGCCAGCAGCCTCTCAGGGGATACTAATGAAAAACTGTTTTTT. It yields the protein CASSLSGDTNEKLFF.

V is TRBV30 and J is TRBJ2-4; D may be TRBD2 (7 bases). CDR1 is GTSNPN and CDR2 is SVGIG in the germline V gene (reference sequence). V lost 0 bases, J lost 11 bases, and 8 bases lay in between. The CDR3 extends over 11 amino acids. The CDR3, as DNA: TGTGCCTGGAGTGTAGGGGGGGTTCAGTACTTC. This encodes CAWSVGGVQYF.

The chain links TRBV6-6 to TRBJ1-5; D unclear. The CDR3 has 15 residues. In germline, CDR1 is MNHNY, CDR2 SVGAGI (reference sequence). The V end was cut by 10 bases, the J end by 5 bases, with 21 bases between. The CDR3 region has the DNA TGTGCCATCTCAAGGTCGGGAGTTTATCATCAGCCCCAGCATTTT. It specifies CAISRSGVYHQPQHF.

This clone was seen only a few times. V is TRBV7-2 and J is TRBJ1-3, with TRBD1 as a possible D gene (5 bases). CDR1 SGHTA and CDR2 FQGNSA come from the germline V gene. The CDR3 covers 15 residues. The germline V and J ends were trimmed by 3 bases and 2 bases, with 11 bases remaining between them. The DNA for the CDR3 is TGTGCCAGCAGCTTCCCAGGGTCGCCTGGAAACACCATATATTTT. Protein sequence: CASSFPGSPGNTIYF.

The chain couples TRBV27 to TRBJ1-4; TRBD1 might be the D (5 bases). The CDR3 consists of 14 residues. Germline values: CDR1 MNHEY, CDR2 SMNVEV (reference sequence). V shed 3 bases and J shed 4 bases, with 9 bases lying between them. The chain's CDR3 is CASSFQGLNEKLFF. CDR3 bases: TGTGCCAGCAGTTTCCAGGGACTTAATGAAAAACTGTTTTTT.

In regard to this clone: One base away lies a much larger clone, so this may be a sequencing read error. The V call is TRBV27, the J call TRBJ2-3; D gene unclear. This CDR3 is built from 11 residues. Germline V gene data show CDR1 as MNHEY and CDR2 as SMNVEV (reference sequence). Trimming cost V 5 bases and J 5 bases, with 5 bases left between them. The CDR3 here is CASSREDTQYF. For the CDR3, the DNA is TGTGCCAGCAGTCGAGAAGATACGCAGTATTTT.

This chain uses TRBV28 with TRBJ1-1; the D gene is possibly TRBD1 (5 bases). The V and J ends lost 4 bases and 3 bases respectively, with 6 bases between them. The CDR3 has 12 amino acids. The germline CDR1 and CDR2 sequences are MDHEN and SYDVKM. This CDR3 is CASSWTYTEAFF. In nucleotides, the CDR3 is TGTGCCAGCAGTTGGACATACACTGAAGCTTTCTTT. The whole variable domain, filled in from reference TRBV28 and TRBJ1-1, reads DVKVTQSSRYLVKRTGEKVFLECVQDMDHENMFWYRQDPGLGLRLIYFSYDVKMKEKGDIPEGYSVSREKKERFSLILESASTNQTSMYLCASSWTYTEAFFGQGTRLTVV.

The rearrangement links TRBV28 to TRBJ2-7, with 9 positions matching TRBD1. Germline values: CDR1 MDHEN, CDR2 SYDVKM. The CDR3 spans 15 residues. Trimming took 5 bases from V and 7 from J; bases not matched to a gene: 12. The CDR3 sequence is CASSLGQGLRREQYF. In DNA, the CDR3 is TGTGCCAGCAGTCTGGGACAGGGATTGCGTCGGGAGCAGTACTTC.

This clone was seen many times. The J gene is TRBJ2-1, the V gene TRBV7-2, with a possible D match to TRBD1 (6 bases). CDR3 length: 17 amino acids. Trimming took 5 bases from V and 8 from J, leaving 25 bases between them. CDR1 and CDR2 (germline): SGHTA, FQGNSA. CDR3 loop: CASSIRAGTMRTHEQFF. The CDR3 nucleotides are TGTGCCAGCAGCATACGGGCCGGGACAATGAGGACCCATGAGCAGTTCTTC.